One sample yielded the 12 T cell receptor beta chains listed below, sequenced in a study of control samples from healthy donors and cancer patients (dated by TCRdb to the early 2020s). Libraries came from the immunoSEQ multiplex PCR assay. TCRdb re-hosts the immuneACCESS table, in-frame sequences only. Its copies lack some clones; in the studies checked, an unresolved V gene accounts for under half of them, and the cause for the rest is not known. This sample is represented by roughly 95,000 clones; approximately 91% of them were singletons. About 0.92% of the sample comes from the top ten. Sequenced material: blood. These TCRs come from a woman in her 30s in good health.

The chain combines TRBV3-1 (or the pseudogene TRBV3-2) with TRBJ1-5; the D gene is possibly TRBD1 (5 bases). The germline V and J ends were trimmed by 0 bases and 7 bases, with 13 bases remaining between them. The CDR3 runs 15 residues. Germline values: CDR1 LGHDT, CDR2 YNNKEL (reference sequence). CDR3 nucleotide sequence: TGTGCCAGCAGCCAAGACCAGGGTGAAAGCCAGCCCCAGCATTTT. This sequence encodes CASSQDQGESQPQHF.

V gene TRBV14 combines with J gene TRBJ2-7; maybe TRBD2 (5 bases). V was clipped by 1 base and J by 2 bases, with 12 bases between them. Germline V gene lookup returns CDR1 SGHDN and CDR2 FVKESK. The CDR3 is 15 amino acids. CDR3 loop: CASSQGGSATYEQYF. Written as DNA, the CDR3 is TGTGCCAGCAGCCAAGGAGGGTCAGCAACCTACGAGCAGTACTTC. The full variable domain, rest sourced from reference TRBV14 and TRBJ2-7, is EAGVTQFPSHSVIEKGQTVTLRCDPISGHDNLYWYRRVMGKEIKFLLHFVKESKQDESGMPNNRFLAERTGGTYSTLKVQPAELEDSGVYFCASSQGGSATYEQYFGPGTRLTVT.

This CDR3 is CASSFQGQETQYF. In nucleotides, the CDR3 is TGTGCCAGCAGCTTTCAGGGACAAGAGACCCAGTACTTC. This chain connects TRBV5-5 to TRBJ2-5; TRBD1 might be the D (5 bases). CDR1 is SGHKS and CDR2 is YYEKEE in the germline V gene (reference sequence). V was shortened by 2 bases and J by 2 bases, with 7 bases between the two germline ends. The CDR3 is 13 residues long.

This clone came up once. The same CDR3 also results from other DNA sequences found in this sample. The CDR3 protein is CASSDRSNQPQHF. CDR3 bases: TGTGCCAGCAGTGACAGATCCAATCAGCCCCAGCATTTT. The chain is built from TRBV6-1 and TRBJ1-5; no definite D call. With 3 bases removed from V and 3 bases from J, the gap between germline ends came to 6 bases. The CDR3 is 13 amino acids. The germline gives CDR1 MNHNS, CDR2 SASEGT.

The chain uses TRBV6-2 or TRBV6-3 and TRBJ1-4; D remains ambiguous. Trimming removed 4 bases at V and 7 bases at J, with 13 bases between. CDR1 and CDR2 (germline): MNHEY, SVGEGT. The CDR3 extends over 14 amino acids. The CDR3 DNA follows: TGTGCCAGCAGTTCCCGAGTACGGGGTGAAAAACTGTTTTTT. Translating it yields CASSSRVRGEKLFF.

The J gene is TRBJ1-5, the V gene TRBV6-6; possibly TRBD1 for D (5 bases). The ends were cut back, 0 bases at V and 1 base at J, with 10 bases in the middle. Germline assignment: CDR1 MNHNY and CDR2 SVGAGI (reference sequence). The CDR3 contains 16 residues. The CDR3 region has the DNA TGTGCCAGCAGTTACTCGACCGGGGCCAGCAATCAGCCCCAGCATTTT. This translates into CASSYSTGASNQPQHF.

The rearrangement uses TRBV5-5 and TRBJ2-2; either TRBD1 or TRBD2 may supply D (5 bases each). The CDR3 is made up of 15 amino acids. The V end lost 4 bases, the J end lost 0 bases, and 10 bases lay between the germline ends. Germline V gives CDR1 SGHKS, CDR2 YYEKEE (reference sequence). The CDR3 region has the DNA TGTGCCAGCAGCCGAGGGACGACGAACACCGGGGAGCTGTTTTTT. It yields the protein CASSRGTTNTGELFF.

The chain joins TRBV4-1 to TRBJ2-7; D uncertain. CDR1 MGHRA and CDR2 YSYEKL come from the germline V gene. This CDR3 comprises 14 residues. The V end was cut by 4 bases, the J end by 2 bases, with 12 bases between. CDR3 region: CASSPSDNPYEQYF. The CDR3, as DNA: TGCGCCAGCAGCCCCTCCGACAACCCCTACGAGCAGTACTTC.

V usage is TRBV5-1 and J usage is TRBJ1-1; unclear D gene. Germline lookup yields CDR1 SGHRS and CDR2 YFSETQ. The CDR3 totals 11 residues. Trimming took 0 bases from V and 8 from J, leaving 5 bases between them. The CDR3, as DNA: TGCGCCAGCAGCTTGGATTCGGAAGCTTTCTTT. This codes for CASSLDSEAFF.

The rearrangement joins TRBV7-2 to TRBJ1-6; TRBD1 matches at 9 bases. Germline V gives CDR1 SGHTA, CDR2 FQGNSA. The CDR3 has 15 residues. Unmatched junction bases numbered 5, after V lost 4 bases and J lost 7 bases. DNA of the CDR3: TGTGCCAGCAGCTACCGACAGGGGGTCAATTCACCCCTCCACTTT. Protein product: CASSYRQGVNSPLHF.

The chain links TRBV3-1 (or the pseudogene TRBV3-2) to TRBJ1-5, with D unresolved. The CDR3 has 15 residues. V lost 4 bases and J lost 3, with 13 bases in between. From germline, CDR1 is LGHDT and CDR2 YNNKEL (reference sequence). CDR3 coding DNA: TGTGCCAGCAGCCCCCTAGGCGGTTTCAATCAGCCCCAGCATTTT. The encoded protein is CASSPLGGFNQPQHF.

The J gene is TRBJ1-1, the V gene TRBV19; maybe TRBD1 (5 bases). CDR3 size: 14 residues. Germline CDR1 is LNHDA and CDR2 is SQIVND (reference sequence). V was trimmed by 7 bases and J by 4 bases, leaving 16 bases between them. Here the CDR3 reads CASTTVGAGTEAFF. Written as DNA, the CDR3 is TGTGCCAGTACCACCGTCGGGGCCGGCACTGAAGCTTTCTTT.